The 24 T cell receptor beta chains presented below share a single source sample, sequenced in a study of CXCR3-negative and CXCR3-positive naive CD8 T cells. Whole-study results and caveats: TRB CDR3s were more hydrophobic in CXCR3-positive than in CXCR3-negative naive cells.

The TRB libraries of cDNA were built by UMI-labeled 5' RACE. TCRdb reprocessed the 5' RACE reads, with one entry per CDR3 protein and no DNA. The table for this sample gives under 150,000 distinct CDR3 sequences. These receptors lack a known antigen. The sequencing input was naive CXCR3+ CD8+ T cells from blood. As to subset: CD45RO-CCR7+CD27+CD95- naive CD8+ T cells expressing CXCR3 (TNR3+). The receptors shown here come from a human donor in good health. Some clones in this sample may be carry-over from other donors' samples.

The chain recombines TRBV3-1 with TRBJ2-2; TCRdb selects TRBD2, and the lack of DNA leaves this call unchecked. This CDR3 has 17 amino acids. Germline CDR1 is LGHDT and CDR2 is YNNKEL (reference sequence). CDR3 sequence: CASSQEGVLAGTGELFF.

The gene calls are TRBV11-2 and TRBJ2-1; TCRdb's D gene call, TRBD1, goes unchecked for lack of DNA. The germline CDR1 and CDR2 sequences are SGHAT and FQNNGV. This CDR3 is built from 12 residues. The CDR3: CASSFGLSEQFF. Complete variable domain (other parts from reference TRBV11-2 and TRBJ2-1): EAGVAQSPRYKIIEKRQSVAFWCNPISGHATLYWYQQILGQGPKLLIQFQNNGVVDDSQLPKDRFSAERLKGVDSTLKIQPAKLEDSAVYLCASSFGLSEQFFGPGTRLTVL.

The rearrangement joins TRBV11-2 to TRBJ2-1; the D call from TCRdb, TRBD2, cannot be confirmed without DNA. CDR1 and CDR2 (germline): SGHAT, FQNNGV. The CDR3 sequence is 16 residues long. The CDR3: CASSLVPAGLNNEQFF.

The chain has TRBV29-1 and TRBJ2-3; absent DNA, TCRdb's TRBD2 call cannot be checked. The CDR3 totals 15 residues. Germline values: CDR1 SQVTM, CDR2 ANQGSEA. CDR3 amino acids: CSVLPSLASADTQYF.

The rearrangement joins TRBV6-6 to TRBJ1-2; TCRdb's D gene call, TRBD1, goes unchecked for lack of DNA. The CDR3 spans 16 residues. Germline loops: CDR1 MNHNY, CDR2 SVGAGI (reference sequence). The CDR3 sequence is CASRPDRDHPLNGYTF.

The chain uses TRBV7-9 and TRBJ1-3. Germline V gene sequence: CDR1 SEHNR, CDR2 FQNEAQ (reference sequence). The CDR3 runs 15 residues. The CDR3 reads CASSLAVNSGNTIYF.

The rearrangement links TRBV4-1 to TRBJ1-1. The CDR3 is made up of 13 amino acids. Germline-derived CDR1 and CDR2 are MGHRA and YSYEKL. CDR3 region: CASSQDAGVEAFF.

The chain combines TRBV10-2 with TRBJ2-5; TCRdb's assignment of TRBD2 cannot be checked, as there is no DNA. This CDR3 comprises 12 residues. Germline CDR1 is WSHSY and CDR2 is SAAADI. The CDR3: CASSALAPTVYF.

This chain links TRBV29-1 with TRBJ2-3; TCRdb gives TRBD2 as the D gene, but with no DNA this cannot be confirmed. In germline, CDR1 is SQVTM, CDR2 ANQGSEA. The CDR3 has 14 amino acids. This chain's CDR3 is CSVDVAGPTDTQYF.

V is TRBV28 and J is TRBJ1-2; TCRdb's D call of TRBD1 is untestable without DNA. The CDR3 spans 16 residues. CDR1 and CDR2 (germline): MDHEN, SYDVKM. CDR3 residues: CASGSPWTANNYGYTF.

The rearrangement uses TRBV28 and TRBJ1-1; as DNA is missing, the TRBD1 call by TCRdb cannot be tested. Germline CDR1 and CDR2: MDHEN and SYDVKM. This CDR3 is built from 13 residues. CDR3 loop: CASSFGQNTEAFF.

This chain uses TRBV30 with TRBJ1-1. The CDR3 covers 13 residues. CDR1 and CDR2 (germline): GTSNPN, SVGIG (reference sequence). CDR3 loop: CAWSETENTEAFF.

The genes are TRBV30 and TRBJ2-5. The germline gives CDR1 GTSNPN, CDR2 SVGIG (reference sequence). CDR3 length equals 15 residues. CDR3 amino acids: CAWSPKVWAVETQYF.

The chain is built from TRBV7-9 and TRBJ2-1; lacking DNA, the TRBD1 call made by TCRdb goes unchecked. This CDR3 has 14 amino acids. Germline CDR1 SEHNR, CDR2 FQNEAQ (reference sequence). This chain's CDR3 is CASISRGAYNEQFF. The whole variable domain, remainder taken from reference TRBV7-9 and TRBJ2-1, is DTGVSQNPRHKITKRGQNVTFRCDPISEHNRLYWYRQTLGQGPEFLTYFQNEAQLEKSRLLSDRFSAERPKGSFSTLEIQRTEQGDSAMYLCASISRGAYNEQFFGPGTRLTVL.

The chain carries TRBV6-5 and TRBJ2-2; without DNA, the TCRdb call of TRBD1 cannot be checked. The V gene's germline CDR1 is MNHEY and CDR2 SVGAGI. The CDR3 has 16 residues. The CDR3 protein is CASSYSPGASTGELFF.

CDR3 in amino acids: CASSQVPSFTDTQYF. The genes are TRBV4-3 and TRBJ2-3. The CDR3 consists of 15 residues. From germline, CDR1 is LGHNA and CDR2 YSLEER.

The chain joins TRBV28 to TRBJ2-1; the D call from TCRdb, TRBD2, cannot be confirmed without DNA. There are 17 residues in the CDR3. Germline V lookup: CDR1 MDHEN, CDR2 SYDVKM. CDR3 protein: CASSGGTSGSSYNEQFF.

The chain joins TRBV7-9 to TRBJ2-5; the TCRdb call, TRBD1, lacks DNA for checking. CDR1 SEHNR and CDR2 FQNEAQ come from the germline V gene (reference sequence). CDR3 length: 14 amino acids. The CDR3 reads CASSLETGRETQYF.

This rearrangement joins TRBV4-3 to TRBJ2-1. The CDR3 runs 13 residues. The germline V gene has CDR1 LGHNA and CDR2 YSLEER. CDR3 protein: CASSPRFFDEQFF.

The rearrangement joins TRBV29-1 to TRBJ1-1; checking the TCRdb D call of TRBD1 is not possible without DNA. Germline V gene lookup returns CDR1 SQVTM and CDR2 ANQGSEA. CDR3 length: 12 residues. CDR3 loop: CSVLTGGAEAFF.

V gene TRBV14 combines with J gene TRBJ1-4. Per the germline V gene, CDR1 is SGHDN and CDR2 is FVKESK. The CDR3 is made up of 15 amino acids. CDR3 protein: CASSQFSGTNEKLFF.

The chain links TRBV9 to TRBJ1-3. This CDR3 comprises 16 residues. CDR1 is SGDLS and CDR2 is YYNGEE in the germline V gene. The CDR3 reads CASSVNSWGSGNTIYF.

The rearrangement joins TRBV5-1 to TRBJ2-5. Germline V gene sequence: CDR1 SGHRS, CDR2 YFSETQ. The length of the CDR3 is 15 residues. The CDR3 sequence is CASSLNRVSGETQYF.

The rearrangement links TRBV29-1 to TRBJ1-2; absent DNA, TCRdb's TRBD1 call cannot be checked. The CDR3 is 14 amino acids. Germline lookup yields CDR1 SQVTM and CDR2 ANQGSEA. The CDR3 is CSVTTGEGNYGYTF.